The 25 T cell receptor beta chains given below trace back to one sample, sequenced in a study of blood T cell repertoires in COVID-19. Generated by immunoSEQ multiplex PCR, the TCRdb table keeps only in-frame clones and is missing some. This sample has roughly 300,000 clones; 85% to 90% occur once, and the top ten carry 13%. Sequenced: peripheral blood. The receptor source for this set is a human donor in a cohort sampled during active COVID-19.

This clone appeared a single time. CDR3 residues: CATSRVASGRGELFF. Written as DNA, the CDR3 is TGTGCCACCAGCAGAGTTGCTAGCGGGAGAGGGGAGCTGTTTTTT. This chain links TRBV15 with TRBJ2-2; TRBD2 aligns across 10 bases. This CDR3 contains 15 residues. The V gene's germline CDR1 is LNHNV and CDR2 YYDKDF (reference sequence). The ends lost 1 base at V and 8 bases at J; junction bases unmatched: 4.

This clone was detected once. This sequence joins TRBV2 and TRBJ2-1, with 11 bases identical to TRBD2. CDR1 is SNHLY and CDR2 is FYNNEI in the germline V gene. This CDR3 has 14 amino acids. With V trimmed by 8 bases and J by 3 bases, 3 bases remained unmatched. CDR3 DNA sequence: TGTGCCAGCTTTGGACTAGCGGGCTACAATGAGCAGTTCTTC. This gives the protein CASFGLAGYNEQFF.

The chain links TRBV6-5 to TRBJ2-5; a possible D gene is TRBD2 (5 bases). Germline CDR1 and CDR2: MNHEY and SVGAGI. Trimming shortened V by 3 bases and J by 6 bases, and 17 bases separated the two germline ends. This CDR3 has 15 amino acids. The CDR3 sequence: CASSYRRGSRQTQYF. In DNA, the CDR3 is TGTGCCAGCAGTTATCGTCGAGGGAGTAGGCAGACCCAGTACTTC.

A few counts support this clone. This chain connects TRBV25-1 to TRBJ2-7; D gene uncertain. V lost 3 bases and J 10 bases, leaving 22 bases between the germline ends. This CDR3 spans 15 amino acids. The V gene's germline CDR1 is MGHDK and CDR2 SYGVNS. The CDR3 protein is CASSESSPYSLIQYF. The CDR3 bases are TGTGCCAGCAGTGAGTCCTCCCCCTACTCGTTAATCCAGTACTTC.

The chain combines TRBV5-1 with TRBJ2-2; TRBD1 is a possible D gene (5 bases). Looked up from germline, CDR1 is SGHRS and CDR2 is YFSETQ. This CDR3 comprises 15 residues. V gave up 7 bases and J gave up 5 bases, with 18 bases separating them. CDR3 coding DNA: TGCGCCAGCCTGATACAGGATTTTGGTACCGGGGAGCTGTTTTTT. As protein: CASLIQDFGTGELFF.

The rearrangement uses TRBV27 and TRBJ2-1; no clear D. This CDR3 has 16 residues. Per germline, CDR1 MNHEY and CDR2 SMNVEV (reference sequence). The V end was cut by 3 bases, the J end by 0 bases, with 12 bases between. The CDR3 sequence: CASSFDHRSSYNEQFF. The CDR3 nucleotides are TGTGCCAGCAGTTTCGACCATAGGAGCTCCTACAATGAGCAGTTCTTC.

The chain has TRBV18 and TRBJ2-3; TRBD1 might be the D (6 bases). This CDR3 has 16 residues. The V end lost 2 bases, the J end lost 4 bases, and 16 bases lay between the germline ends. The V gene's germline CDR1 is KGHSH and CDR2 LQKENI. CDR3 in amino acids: CASSPIQGESADTQYF. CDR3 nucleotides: TGTGCCAGCTCACCAATACAGGGCGAGAGTGCAGATACGCAGTATTTT.

The CDR3 nucleotides read TGTGCCAGCAGCTTTACGGGACTAGCGGGAGGTTACAATGAGCAGTTCTTC. Amino acids: CASSFTGLAGGYNEQFF. This chain joins TRBV7-6 and TRBJ2-1, with 15 bases aligning to TRBD2. Germline lookup yields CDR1 SGHVS and CDR2 FNYEAQ. CDR3 length equals 17 residues. V was pared by 3 bases and J by 4 bases, with 4 bases of the junction left unmatched. The full variable domain, in which reference TRBV7-6 and TRBJ2-1 provide the parts outside the CDR3, is GAGVSQSPRYKVTKRGQDVALRCDPISGHVSLYWYRQALGQGPEFLTYFNYEAQQDKSGLPNDRFSAERPEGSISTLTIQRTEQRDSAMYRCASSFTGLAGGYNEQFFGPGTRLTVL.

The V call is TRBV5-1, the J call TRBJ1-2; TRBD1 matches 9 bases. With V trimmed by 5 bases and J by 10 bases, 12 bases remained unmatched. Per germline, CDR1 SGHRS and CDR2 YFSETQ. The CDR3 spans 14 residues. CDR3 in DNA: TGCGCCAGCAGGGGGACAGGGCTCTATGGGGACTACACCTTC. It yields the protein CASRGTGLYGDYTF.

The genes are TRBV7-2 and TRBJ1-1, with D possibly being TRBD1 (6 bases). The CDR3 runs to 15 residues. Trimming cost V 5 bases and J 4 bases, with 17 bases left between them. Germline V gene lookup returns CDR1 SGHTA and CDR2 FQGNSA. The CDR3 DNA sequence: TGTGCCAGCAGCATTAAACAGGGCCGGGTCACTGAAGCTTTCTTT. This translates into CASSIKQGRVTEAFF.

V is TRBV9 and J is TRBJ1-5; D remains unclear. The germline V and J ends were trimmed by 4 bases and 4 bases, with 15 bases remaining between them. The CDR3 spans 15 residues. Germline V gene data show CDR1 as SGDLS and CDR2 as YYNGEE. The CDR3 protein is CASSKTPYPNQPQHF. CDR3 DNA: TGTGCCAGCAGCAAGACACCGTACCCTAATCAGCCCCAGCATTTT.

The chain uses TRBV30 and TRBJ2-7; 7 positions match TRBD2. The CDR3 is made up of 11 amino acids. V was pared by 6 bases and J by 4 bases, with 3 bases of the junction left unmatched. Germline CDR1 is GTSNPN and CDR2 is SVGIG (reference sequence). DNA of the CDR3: TGTGCCTGTACCGGGGGGTACGAGCAGTACTTC. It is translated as CACTGGYEQYF.

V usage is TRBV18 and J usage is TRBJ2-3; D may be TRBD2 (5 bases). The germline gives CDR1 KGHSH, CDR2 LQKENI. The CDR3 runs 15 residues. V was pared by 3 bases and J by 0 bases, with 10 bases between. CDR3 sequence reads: CASSPRAKSTDTQYF. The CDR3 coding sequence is TGTGCCAGCTCACCGAGGGCGAAAAGCACAGATACGCAGTATTTT.

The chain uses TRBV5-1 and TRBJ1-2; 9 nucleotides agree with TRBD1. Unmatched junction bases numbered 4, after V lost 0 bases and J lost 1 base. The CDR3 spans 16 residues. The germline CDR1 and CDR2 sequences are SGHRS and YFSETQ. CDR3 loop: CASSLVDRGGNYGYTF. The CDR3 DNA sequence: TGCGCCAGCAGCTTGGTGGACAGGGGCGGTAACTATGGCTACACCTTC.

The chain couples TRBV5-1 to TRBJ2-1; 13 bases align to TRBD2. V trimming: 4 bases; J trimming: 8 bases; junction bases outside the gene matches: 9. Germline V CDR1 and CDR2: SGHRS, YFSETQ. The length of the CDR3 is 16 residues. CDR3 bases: TGCGCCAGCAGCACCCGGACTAGCGGGAGTAGGGATGAGCAGTTCTTC. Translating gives CASSTRTSGSRDEQFF.

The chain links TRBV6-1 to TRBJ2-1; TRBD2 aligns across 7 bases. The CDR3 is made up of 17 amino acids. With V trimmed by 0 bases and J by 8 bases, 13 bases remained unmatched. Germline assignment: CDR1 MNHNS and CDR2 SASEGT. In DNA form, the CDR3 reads TGTGCCAGCAGTGAAGCGCCGGGAGGAGGGGCTGCGGATGAGCAGTTCTTC. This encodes CASSEAPGGGAADEQFF.

This chain's CDR3 is CASRLGTGSEKLFF. The CDR3 nucleotides read TGTGCCAGCAGGCTGGGGACAGGCTCCGAAAAACTGTTTTTT. The V and J genes are TRBV27 and TRBJ1-4; 8 positions match TRBD1. The CDR3 is 14 residues long. J gave up 8 bases and V 6 bases, and 8 bases lay outside the gene matches. The germline V gene has CDR1 MNHEY and CDR2 SMNVEV (reference sequence).

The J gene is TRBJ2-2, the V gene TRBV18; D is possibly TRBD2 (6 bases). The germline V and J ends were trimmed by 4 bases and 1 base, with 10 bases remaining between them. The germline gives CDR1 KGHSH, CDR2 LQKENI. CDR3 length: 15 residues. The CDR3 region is CASSLLAVNTGELFF. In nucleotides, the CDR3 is TGTGCCAGCTCACTACTAGCAGTGAACACCGGGGAGCTGTTTTTT.

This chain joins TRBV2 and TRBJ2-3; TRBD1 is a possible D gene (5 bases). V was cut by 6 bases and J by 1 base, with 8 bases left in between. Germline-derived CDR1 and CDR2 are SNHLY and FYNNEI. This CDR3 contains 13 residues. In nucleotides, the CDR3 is TGTGCCAGCAGCAGGGATCGCACAGATACGCAGTATTTT. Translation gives CASSRDRTDTQYF. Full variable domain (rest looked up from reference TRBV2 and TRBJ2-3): EPEVTQTPSHQVTQMGQEVILRCVPISNHLYFYWYRQILGQKVEFLVSFYNNEISEKSEIFDDQFSVERPDGSNFTLKIRSTKLEDSAMYFCASSRDRTDTQYFGPGTRLTVL.

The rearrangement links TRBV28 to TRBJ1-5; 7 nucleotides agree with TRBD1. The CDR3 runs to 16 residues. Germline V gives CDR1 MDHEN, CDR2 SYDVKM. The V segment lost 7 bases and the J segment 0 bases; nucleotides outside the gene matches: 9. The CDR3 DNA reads TGTGCCAGCACGAGACAGGGTGGATATAGCAATCAGCCCCAGCATTTT. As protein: CASTRQGGYSNQPQHF.

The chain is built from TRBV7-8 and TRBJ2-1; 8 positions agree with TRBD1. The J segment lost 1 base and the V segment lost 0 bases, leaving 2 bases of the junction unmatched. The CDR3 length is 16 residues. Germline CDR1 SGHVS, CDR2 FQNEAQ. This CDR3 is CASSLAYRGSYNEQFF. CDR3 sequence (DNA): TGTGCCAGCAGCTTAGCCTACAGGGGGTCCTACAATGAGCAGTTCTTC.

Here the CDR3 reads CASSEAGYTGELFF. CDR3 sequence (DNA): TGTGCCAGCAGCGAGGCGGGGTACACCGGGGAGCTGTTTTTT. The rearrangement uses TRBV9 and TRBJ2-2; a weak D match, TRBD2 (6 bases). Germline V gene data show CDR1 as SGDLS and CDR2 as YYNGEE. V lost 3 bases and J lost 3, with 9 bases in between. The CDR3 is 14 amino acids. The whole variable domain, filled in from reference TRBV9 and TRBJ2-2, reads DSGVTQTPKHLITATGQRVTLRCSPRSGDLSVYWYQQSLDQGLQFLIQYYNGEERAKGNILERFSAQQFPDLHSELNLSSLELGDSALYFCASSEAGYTGELFFGEGSRLTVL.

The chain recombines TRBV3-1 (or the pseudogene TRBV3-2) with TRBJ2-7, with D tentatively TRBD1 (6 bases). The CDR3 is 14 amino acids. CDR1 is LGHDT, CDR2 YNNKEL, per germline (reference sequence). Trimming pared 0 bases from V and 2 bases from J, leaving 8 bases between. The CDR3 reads CASSQDWTAYEQYF. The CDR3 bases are TGTGCCAGCAGCCAAGATTGGACAGCCTACGAGCAGTACTTC.

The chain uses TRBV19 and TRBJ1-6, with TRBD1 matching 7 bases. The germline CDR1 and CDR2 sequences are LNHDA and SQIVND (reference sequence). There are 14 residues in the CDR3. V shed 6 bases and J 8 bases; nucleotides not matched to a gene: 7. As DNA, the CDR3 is TGTGCCAGTAGGATGGACAGGAAGTATTCACCCCTCCACTTT. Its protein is CASRMDRKYSPLHF.

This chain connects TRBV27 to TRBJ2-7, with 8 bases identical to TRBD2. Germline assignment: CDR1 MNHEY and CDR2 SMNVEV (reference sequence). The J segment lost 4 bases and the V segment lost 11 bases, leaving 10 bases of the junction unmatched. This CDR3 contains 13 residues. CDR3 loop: CASRGGNEYEQYF. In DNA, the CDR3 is TGTGCCTCTCGGGGGGGGAACGAGTACGAGCAGTACTTC.